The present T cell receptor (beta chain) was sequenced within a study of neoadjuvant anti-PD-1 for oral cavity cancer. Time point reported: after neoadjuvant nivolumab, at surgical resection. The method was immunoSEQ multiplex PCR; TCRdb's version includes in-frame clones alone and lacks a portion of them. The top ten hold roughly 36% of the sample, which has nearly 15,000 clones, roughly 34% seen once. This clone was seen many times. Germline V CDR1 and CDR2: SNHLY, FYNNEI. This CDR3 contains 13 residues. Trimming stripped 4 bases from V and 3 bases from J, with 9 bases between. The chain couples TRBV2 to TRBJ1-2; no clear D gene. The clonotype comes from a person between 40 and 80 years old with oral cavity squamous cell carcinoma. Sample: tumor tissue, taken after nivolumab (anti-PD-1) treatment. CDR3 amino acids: CASSAGDYYGYTF. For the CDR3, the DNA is TGTGCCAGCAGTGCGGGAGACTACTATGGCTACACCTTC.